Listed below are T cell receptor beta chains from one sample, sequenced in a study of blood T cell repertoires in COVID-19. This table comes from immunoSEQ multiplex PCR, and its TCRdb copy is limited to in-frame clones, with some not included. There are some 170,000 clones in the sample; 60% to 80% occur only once, and 26% lies in the top ten. What was sequenced was peripheral blood. Receptor source: a woman in her 70s with acute or convalescent COVID-19. Each CDR3 is given with its conserved first and last residue. D genes are given only for firm matches. A row's size may be missing; if present it is once, few, many or a size class.

abundance	v_gene	d_gene	j_gene	CDR3aa	CDR3nt
NA	TRBV28	NA	TRBJ1-3	CASSLEGRVGGNTIYF	TGTGCCAGCAGTTTGGAGGGGCGCGTTGGTGGAAACACCATATATTTT
NA	TRBV4-1	TRBD1	TRBJ2-1	CASSQDQGWDRGKNEQFF	TGCGCCAGCAGCCAAGATCAAGGGTGGGACAGGGGAAAAAATGAGCAGTTCTTC
few	TRBV19	NA	TRBJ2-1	CASSPSWGTLSNEQFF	TGTGCCAGTAGTCCCAGCTGGGGGACTCTAAGCAATGAGCAGTTCTTC
NA	TRBV10-2	NA	TRBJ1-5	CASSLTDDNQPQHF	TGCGCCAGCAGCCTGACAGACGACAATCAGCCCCAGCATTTT
NA	TRBV5-6	NA	TRBJ2-7	CASTRDNRTPGVEYF	TGTGCCAGCACCAGGGACAACAGAACTCCTGGGGTTGAGTACTTC
few	TRBV9	TRBD1	TRBJ1-5	CASSGPGGGNQPQHF	TGTGCCAGCAGCGGGCCAGGGGGCGGCAATCAGCCCCAGCATTTT
NA	TRBV7-3	NA	TRBJ2-1	CARNARIGTDEQFF	TGTGCCAGGAACGCTAGGATTGGTACCGATGAGCAGTTCTTC
NA	TRBV30	NA	TRBJ1-1	CAWSEDSNQAFF	TGTGCCTGGAGTGAGGACTCTAATCAGGCTTTCTTT
NA	TRBV7-6	NA	TRBJ2-7	CASSLEARGRSIPYEQYF	TGTGCCAGCAGCTTAGAGGCCAGGGGCCGATCGATCCCCTACGAGCAGTACTTC
few	TRBV30	TRBD2	TRBJ2-7	CAWNSGRAGEQYF	TGTGCCTGGAATAGCGGGAGGGCCGGGGAGCAGTACTTC
NA	TRBV2	NA	TRBJ2-1	CASSDGGGIYNEQFF	TGTGCCAGCAGTGATGGCGGAGGGATCTACAATGAGCAGTTCTTC
few	TRBV6-5	NA	TRBJ2-2	CASSHRENTGELFF	TGTGCCAGCAGTCACAGGGAGAACACCGGGGAGCTGTTTTTT
NA	TRBV29-1	NA	TRBJ1-2	CSVETRPPSRNYGYTF	TGCAGCGTTGAAACCCGGCCGCCTTCGCGGAACTATGGCTACACCTTC
NA	TRBV3-1/TRBV3-2	NA	TRBJ2-6	CASSQVSAGANVLTF	TGTGCCAGCAGCCAAGTTTCAGCTGGGGCCAACGTCCTGACTTTC
NA	TRBV24-1	NA	TRBJ2-1	CATSDDLIREQFF	TGTGCCACCAGTGATGATCTAATCCGTGAGCAGTTCTTC
NA	TRBV2	NA	TRBJ2-5	CASSQGFYETQYF	TGTGCCAGCTCCCAGGGGTTTTACGAGACCCAGTACTTC
NA	TRBV24-1	TRBD1	TRBJ2-1	CATRGTGNYNEQFF	TGTGCCACCAGGGGGACAGGTAACTACAATGAGCAGTTCTTC
NA	TRBV7-9	NA	TRBJ2-5	CASSIRYRRQETQYF	TGTGCCAGCAGCATCCGCTACAGGCGCCAAGAGACCCAGTACTTC
once	TRBV9	TRBD2	TRBJ2-1	CASSVSIDSGESYNEQFF	TGTGCCAGCAGTGTATCTATAGATAGCGGGGAATCCTACAATGAGCAGTTCTTC
NA	TRBV25-1	NA	TRBJ1-6	CASSDSKGFSSPLHF	TGTGCCAGCAGTGATAGCAAGGGGTTTAGTTCACCCCTCCACTTT
once	TRBV5-1	NA	TRBJ1-2	CASSWNTGTTNYGYTF	TGCGCCAGCAGCTGGAATACCGGGACAACTAACTATGGCTACACCTTC
NA	TRBV6-5	TRBD2	TRBJ2-1	CASTLGLANEQFF	TGTGCCAGCACCCTGGGACTAGCGAATGAGCAGTTCTTC
NA	TRBV2	NA	TRBJ1-1	CASSRSLLTEAFF	TGTGCCAGCAGTCGATCCCTCCTAACTGAAGCTTTCTTT
NA	TRBV4-1	TRBD2	TRBJ2-7	CASSQEGLADRYEQYF	TGCGCCAGCAGCCAAGAGGGACTAGCGGACCGCTACGAGCAGTACTTC
NA	TRBV6-6	NA	TRBJ1-5	CASTQGQISNQPQHF	TGTGCCAGCACCCAAGGACAGATTAGCAATCAGCCCCAGCATTTT
NA	TRBV5-1	TRBD2	TRBJ2-5	CASRGTSGQETQYF	TGCGCCAGCAGGGGTACTAGCGGTCAAGAGACCCAGTACTTC
NA	TRBV5-4	TRBD2	TRBJ2-3	CASSLGLAGGNTDTQYF	TGTGCCAGCAGCTTGGGACTAGCGGGAGGGAACACAGATACGCAGTATTTT
NA	TRBV7-7	TRBD1	TRBJ2-5	CASSPIGQGFGETQYF	TGTGCCAGCAGCCCGATTGGACAGGGGTTCGGGGAGACCCAGTACTTC
NA	TRBV5-6	NA	TRBJ1-4	CASRKGPLVEKLFF	TGTGCCAGCAGAAAAGGCCCCCTAGTTGAAAAACTGTTTTTT
few	TRBV5-1	TRBD2	TRBJ2-2	CASSLGGTGELFF	TGCGCCAGCAGCCTCGGGGGGACCGGGGAGCTGTTTTTT
NA	TRBV7-9	NA	TRBJ2-3	CASSLDSPPTDTQYF	TGTGCCAGCAGCTTAGACAGCCCTCCTACAGATACGCAGTATTTT
NA	TRBV24-1	NA	TRBJ1-2	CASGGGAIGGYTF	TGTGCCTCGGGGGGAGGGGCCATAGGTGGCTACACCTTC
NA	TRBV5-1	NA	TRBJ2-5	CASSLGQQETQYF	TGCGCCAGCAGCTTGGGACAGCAAGAGACCCAGTACTTC
NA	TRBV27	TRBD1	TRBJ1-1	CASSQGQGEAFF	TGTGCCAGCAGTCAGGGACAGGGAGAAGCTTTCTTT
NA	TRBV3-1/TRBV3-2	NA	TRBJ1-3	CASSQDTTTSGNTIYF	TGTGCCAGCAGCCAAGATACCACAACCTCTGGAAACACCATATATTTT
NA	TRBV30	NA	TRBJ2-1	CACGLPLGNEQFF	TGTGCCTGCGGACTACCGTTGGGTAATGAGCAGTTCTTC
few	TRBV19	TRBD1	TRBJ2-2	CASGQVANTGELFF	TGTGCCAGCGGACAGGTCGCGAACACCGGGGAGCTGTTTTTT
NA	TRBV5-1	TRBD1	TRBJ2-7	CASSPSVTGGSYEQYF	TGCGCCAGCAGCCCCAGTGTGACAGGGGGCTCCTACGAGCAGTACTTC
NA	TRBV10-1	NA	TRBJ1-6	CASFGISSPLHF	TGCGCCAGCTTCGGGATCTCTTCACCCCTCCACTTT
NA	TRBV18	TRBD1	TRBJ1-1	CASSATGVHTEAFF	TGTGCCAGCTCAGCGACAGGGGTACACACTGAAGCTTTCTTT
NA	TRBV29-1	TRBD1	TRBJ2-7	CSVRQGPTYEQYF	TGCAGCGTACGACAGGGGCCAACCTACGAGCAGTACTTC
once	TRBV29-1	TRBD1	TRBJ1-1	CSVTGQPNTEAFF	TGCAGCGTTACGGGACAGCCGAACACTGAAGCTTTCTTT
NA	TRBV2	NA	TRBJ1-2	CASQRTDRGYTF	TGTGCCAGCCAAAGGACAGACCGAGGCTACACCTTC
NA	TRBV7-3	TRBD1	TRBJ1-6	CASSEQGGLNSPLHF	TGTGCCAGCAGCGAACAGGGGGGCCTTAATTCACCCCTCCACTTT
NA	TRBV6-5	TRBD2	TRBJ2-7	CASKGASGGGYEQYF	TGTGCCAGCAAGGGAGCAAGCGGGGGGGGCTACGAGCAGTACTTC
NA	TRBV5-4	NA	TRBJ1-1	CASSFQGMNTEAFF	TGTGCCAGCAGCTTTCAGGGGATGAACACTGAAGCTTTCTTT
NA	TRBV25-1	NA	TRBJ1-1	CASSDTWSGVHEAFF	TGTGCCAGCAGCGATACTTGGTCAGGGGTCCATGAAGCTTTCTTT
NA	TRBV5-8	TRBD2	TRBJ2-2	CASSLSLAANTGELFF	TGTGCCAGCAGCTTAAGTCTAGCGGCGAACACCGGGGAGCTGTTTTTT
NA	TRBV9	NA	TRBJ2-4	CASSVGRGAKNIQYF	TGTGCCAGCAGCGTAGGACGGGGGGCCAAAAACATTCAGTACTTC
NA	TRBV30	TRBD2	TRBJ2-1	CAWSVRGGREYNEQFF	TGTGCCTGGAGTGTACGGGGGGGACGGGAGTACAATGAGCAGTTCTTC
NA	TRBV5-1	TRBD1	TRBJ1-4	CASSLIGQDNEKLFF	TGCGCCAGCAGCTTGATCGGACAGGATAATGAAAAACTGTTTTTT
NA	TRBV2	NA	TRBJ1-2	CASELQLEYGYTF	TGTGCCAGCGAATTACAGTTAGAGTATGGCTACACCTTC
NA	TRBV9	TRBD2	TRBJ2-7	CASSSGLADFYEQYF	TGTGCCAGCAGCTCAGGACTAGCGGATTTCTACGAGCAGTACTTC
NA	TRBV19	NA	TRBJ2-1	CASSIDGGTDYNEQFF	TGTGCCAGTAGTATAGATGGGGGGACAGACTACAATGAGCAGTTCTTC
many	TRBV9	NA	TRBJ2-7	CASSPDSNTYYEQYF	TGTGCCAGCAGCCCGGACAGCAATACATACTACGAGCAGTACTTC
NA	TRBV18	TRBD2	TRBJ2-1	CASSPARTGLADNEQFF	TGTGCCAGCTCACCAGCGAGAACTGGACTAGCGGACAATGAGCAGTTCTTC
NA	TRBV19	TRBD1	TRBJ1-3	CASREGAPGNTIYF	TGTGCCAGTAGAGAGGGGGCGCCTGGAAACACCATATATTTT
NA	TRBV4-1	NA	TRBJ2-4	CASSHAAPRQVAKNIQYF	TGCGCCAGCAGCCACGCTGCACCGCGCCAGGTAGCCAAAAACATTCAGTACTTC
NA	TRBV30	TRBD1	TRBJ1-3	CAWSVKPGGSGNTIYF	TGTGCCTGGAGTGTAAAGCCAGGGGGATCTGGAAACACCATATATTTT